The clone carrying this TCR beta chain was picked up a small number of times. Expressed TCRB transcripts were sequenced after all isolated RNA was converted to cDNA. The protocol was immunoSEQ multiplex PCR, while the TCRdb copy is restricted to in-frame clones and leaves out a portion. The sample yields hundreds of thousands of clones, 9.6% seen once. After removal of 4 bases from V and 4 bases from J, the junction contained 4 bases not matched to a gene. The CDR3 has 14 residues. Germline assignment: CDR1 SGDLS and CDR2 YYNGEE. This sample was taken from a study of beta chain features in type 1 diabetes. For the study at large: Age, gender, cell numbers and subset yield matched between patients and controls.

The TCR comes from a young woman in good health. The sample taken for sequencing was naive CD4+ T cells from blood. The chain links TRBV9 to TRBJ2-1; 8 nucleotides line up with TRBD1. CDR3 coding DNA: TGTGCCAGCAGCCCCGGGACAGGATACAATGAGCAGTTCTTC. It codes for CASSPGTGYNEQFF.